The source of this TCR beta chain is a study of blood T cell repertoires in COVID-19. Study summary: COVID-19 samples, acute and convalescent, were from the United States, Italy and Spain.

Authors' data handling: Researchers report that nucleated cell counts were estimated from reference gene primer amplification. Clones were sequenced by immunoSEQ multiplex PCR, and TCRdb holds only the in-frame ones, with some missing. Clone size and V and J calls were adopted from that table, with D and trimming inferred from the DNA. Of just over 250,000 clones in the sample, 80% to 90% were seen once. Participant age was roughly 18 to 89 years, and participants resided in fewer than 25 US areas. Cohorts were determined from participant-reported clinical history. Trimming stripped 6 bases from V and 8 bases from J, with 16 bases between. This CDR3 spans 13 amino acids. Germline V CDR1 and CDR2: MDHEN, SYDVKM.

The chain uses TRBV28 and TRBJ1-2; D not resolved. The sequence was obtained from a young man with acute COVID-19. Input material: PBMCs or T cells enriched from blood (not recorded which). This CDR3 is CASRLQVHGGYTF. The CDR3 DNA reads TGTGCCAGCAGGCTCCAAGTCCACGGGGGCTACACCTTC.